The present TCR beta chain was sequenced within a study of technical replicates of blood from several donors. This CDR3 has 11 residues. The V end was cut by 8 bases, the J end by 6 bases, with 10 bases between. Per the germline V gene, CDR1 is LNHDA and CDR2 is SQIVND (reference sequence). The table came from immunoSEQ multiplex PCR; TCRdb's copy has only in-frame clones and leaves some out. The data show some 96,000 clones, roughly 95% seen once. The chain joins TRBV19 to TRBJ1-1; perhaps TRBD1 as D (5 bases). Sequences were obtained from T cells isolated from PBMCs. This TCR derives from a human donor in good health. CDR3: CASLWGAEAFF. CDR3 bases: TGTGCCAGTCTCTGGGGGGCTGAAGCTTTCTTT.